These 30 T cell receptor beta chains originate from one sample sequenced in a study of cytomegalovirus exposure and HLA in healthy donors. Vbeta (60) and Jbeta (13) primers were used in the PCR. Sequencing used immunoSEQ multiplex PCR; TCRdb keeps in-frame clones, though not all of them. This sample has about 170,000 clones; about 80% occur once, and the top ten carry less than 9%. Material: PBMCs. These receptors originate from a young man in good health and CMV-seropositive.

The chain links TRBV5-4 to TRBJ2-5; 7 bases fit TRBD2. The DNA matches TRBJ2-7 better at its end, which makes the J call doubtful. The CDR3 is 14 residues long. Germline lookup yields CDR1 SGHNT and CDR2 YYREEE (reference sequence). In DNA, the CDR3 is TGTGCCAGCAGCTTGGGGGGGGACTATTACGAGCAGTACTTC. It codes for CASSLGGDYYEQYF.

This clone has only one observation. J is TRBJ2-7 and V is TRBV13; D is unclear. This CDR3 comprises 15 residues. The V gene's germline CDR1 is PRHDT and CDR2 FYEKMQ (reference sequence). Trimming stripped 5 bases from V and 3 bases from J, with 17 bases between. CDR3: CASSHNRVLFYEQYF. The CDR3 coding sequence is TGTGCCAGCAGCCACAACCGGGTGCTATTCTACGAGCAGTACTTC.

V usage is TRBV11-3 and J usage is TRBJ2-2, with D tentatively TRBD1 (6 bases). Deletions cut 5 bases from V and 6 bases from J, with 16 bases between. The CDR3 extends over 15 amino acids. Per germline, CDR1 SGHNT and CDR2 YENEEA. Here the CDR3 DNA reads TGTGCCAGCAGCCCCACTGAACAGGGACCCGGGGAGCTGTTTTTT. Protein sequence: CASSPTEQGPGELFF.

This clone was seen only a few times. This rearrangement joins TRBV7-8 to TRBJ2-5; D remains ambiguous. Germline-derived CDR1 and CDR2 are SGHVS and FQNEAQ. The CDR3 spans 14 residues. Trimming stripped 4 bases from V and 3 bases from J, with 12 bases between. DNA for the CDR3: TGTGCCAGCAGCTCCTTCCGACACAAAGAGACCCAGTACTTC. This gives the protein CASSSFRHKETQYF.

The chain links TRBV15 to TRBJ2-3; the match to TRBD2 covers 11 bases. With 1 base clipped from V and 2 bases from J, the junction kept 8 bases outside the gene matches. Germline V gene lookup returns CDR1 LNHNV and CDR2 YYDKDF (reference sequence). The CDR3 runs 18 residues. The CDR3 reads CATSRVPMTSGITDTQYF. CDR3 bases: TGTGCCACCAGCAGAGTCCCCATGACTAGCGGGATCACAGATACGCAGTATTTT.

The chain links TRBV4-2 to TRBJ2-3, with TRBD2 identical over 7 bases. The ends lost 0 bases at V and 6 bases at J; junction bases unmatched: 6. This CDR3 spans 15 amino acids. The germline CDR1 and CDR2 sequences are LGHNA and YNFKEQ. The CDR3 sequence: CASSQEAGESDTQYF. The CDR3 nucleotides are TGTGCCAGCAGCCAAGAGGCGGGAGAATCGGATACGCAGTATTTT.

A note on this clone: The junction departs from germline at one end; a sequencing error may be responsible. V and J are TRBV7-9 and TRBJ2-7, with D tentatively TRBD2 (5 bases). The V gene's germline CDR1 is SEHNR and CDR2 FQNEAQ (reference sequence). The CDR3 consists of 13 residues. The CDR3 DNA reads as TGTTCCAGCAGCCCAGGAGCGGACTACGAGCAGTACTTC. Its translation: CSSSPGADYEQYF.

The chain employs TRBV6-5 and TRBJ1-6, with 7 bases fitting TRBD1. V was clipped by 4 bases and J by 7 bases; unmatched bases: 10. This CDR3 has 16 residues. CDR1 MNHEY and CDR2 SVGAGI come from the germline V gene. CDR3 sequence (DNA): TGTGCCAGCAGTTCCCGCAGGGGGGACTTCAATTCACCCCTCCACTTT. Translating it yields CASSSRRGDFNSPLHF.

The chain uses TRBV6-1 and TRBJ1-1; D gene unclear. The CDR3 contains 18 residues. The V and J ends lost 0 bases and 0 bases respectively, with 17 bases between them. CDR1 and CDR2 from the germline V gene are MNHNS and SASEGT. The CDR3 sequence: CASSEAEPWSLMNTEAFF. CDR3 sequence (DNA): TGTGCCAGCAGTGAAGCCGAACCTTGGAGCTTAATGAACACTGAAGCTTTCTTT.

The rearrangement links TRBV5-1 to TRBJ2-7, with D unresolved. V lost 7 bases to trimming and J lost 6 bases, with 11 bases between them. This CDR3 is 11 amino acids long. Looked up from germline, CDR1 is SGHRS and CDR2 is YFSETQ. CDR3 residues: CASAFGGEQYF. CDR3 sequence (DNA): TGCGCCAGCGCTTTCGGTGGCGAGCAGTACTTC.

The chain carries TRBV5-4 and TRBJ1-1; tentatively, D is TRBD1 (5 bases). V shed 5 bases and J shed 0 bases, with 17 bases lying between them. CDR1 and CDR2 from the germline V gene are SGHNT and YYREEE (reference sequence). This CDR3 has 16 residues. CDR3 bases: TGTGCCAGCAGTCGTGGGGGGGATGCTATGAACACTGAAGCTTTCTTT. Translated, it gives CASSRGGDAMNTEAFF.

The CDR3 nucleotides read TGTGCCAGCAGCTTGGTGGGGACACGCGGGAAAAACATTCAGTACTTC. Translation: CASSLVGTRGKNIQYF. V gene TRBV5-4 combines with J gene TRBJ2-4; D possibly corresponds to TRBD1 (6 bases). Germline V gives CDR1 SGHNT, CDR2 YYREEE (reference sequence). With 0 bases removed from V and 4 bases from J, the gap between germline ends came to 14 bases. The CDR3 has 16 residues.

This clone has just a few counts. The J gene is TRBJ1-1, the V gene TRBV7-9; 7 nucleotides line up with TRBD1. CDR1 and CDR2 from the germline V gene are SEHNR and FQNEAQ (reference sequence). The CDR3 extends over 15 amino acids. The trim removed 5 bases at V and 1 base at J, leaving 7 bases unmatched. CDR3 nucleotides: TGTGCCAGCAGCGCAGACAGGGCCGGGAACACTGAAGCTTTCTTT. Translated, it gives CASSADRAGNTEAFF.

This chain links TRBV7-2 with TRBJ2-1; 10 nucleotides line up with TRBD2. The germline gives CDR1 SGHTA, CDR2 FQGNSA. After removal of 6 bases from V and 9 bases from J, the junction contained 8 bases not matched to a gene. The CDR3 has 14 amino acids. The chain's CDR3 is CASRLLAGRAEQFF. The CDR3 DNA reads TGTGCCAGCAGGTTACTAGCGGGGCGGGCTGAGCAGTTCTTC.

Only a few counts were recorded for this clone. The chain combines TRBV5-8 with TRBJ2-1; 7 nucleotides agree with TRBD2. The CDR3 spans 15 residues. CDR1 and CDR2 (germline): SGHTS, YDEGEE. The V and J ends lost 3 bases and 4 bases, in that order; junction bases with no gene match: 7. CDR3 region: CASSSQGLLYNEQFF. As DNA, the CDR3 is TGTGCCAGCAGCTCCCAGGGACTACTTTACAATGAGCAGTTCTTC.

On this clone itself: At the DNA level, this CDR3 is encoded by other sequences in the same sample as well. This chain uses TRBV4-1 with TRBJ2-3; 11 bases match TRBD2. The CDR3 has 17 amino acids. In germline, CDR1 is MGHRA, CDR2 YSYEKL. With 1 base clipped from V and 4 bases from J, the junction kept 7 bases outside the gene matches. CDR3 amino acids: CASSQGVTSGGADTQYF. The CDR3, as DNA: TGCGCCAGCAGCCAAGGGGTTACTAGCGGGGGCGCAGATACGCAGTATTTT.

The chain employs TRBV5-1 and TRBJ2-5; 8 bases agree with TRBD2. V shed 0 bases, J shed 5 bases, and the junction held 15 bases outside the gene matches. The germline V gene encodes CDR1 SGHRS and CDR2 YFSETQ. The CDR3 loop spans 18 amino acids. The CDR3 reads CASSLAPRGGQGGETQYF. For the CDR3, the DNA is TGCGCCAGCAGCTTGGCTCCCCGCGGGGGGCAGGGAGGTGAGACCCAGTACTTC.

V and J are TRBV19 and TRBJ1-2, with 7 bases identical to TRBD1. Trimming took 7 bases from V and 6 from J; bases not matched to a gene: 17. Germline CDR1 LNHDA, CDR2 SQIVND (reference sequence). The CDR3 is 16 amino acids. CDR3 sequence reads: CASTDFSGGWQNGYTF. DNA of the CDR3: TGTGCCAGTACCGATTTCTCAGGGGGTTGGCAAAATGGCTACACCTTC.

This clone was found once. The chain carries TRBV30 and TRBJ2-7; 8 bases are a match to TRBD2. There are 14 residues in the CDR3. The V segment lost 1 base and the J segment 5 bases; nucleotides outside the gene matches: 7. Germline values: CDR1 GTSNPN, CDR2 SVGIG (reference sequence). This CDR3 is CAWSGGLVVHEQYF. CDR3 in DNA: TGTGCCTGGAGTGGGGGACTAGTGGTCCACGAGCAGTACTTC.

The rearrangement links TRBV15 to TRBJ2-1, with 7 nucleotides matching TRBD1. Germline trimming cut 1 base from V and 0 bases from J; bases unmatched to any gene: 3. The CDR3 is 16 amino acids. Per the germline V gene, CDR1 is LNHNV and CDR2 is YYDKDF (reference sequence). CDR3 nucleotide sequence: TGTGCCACCAGCAGAGGCAGACAGGGCTCCTACAATGAGCAGTTCTTC. As protein: CATSRGRQGSYNEQFF.

CDR3 region: CASSLFSRVIEQFF. CDR3 sequence (DNA): TGTGCCAGCAGTTTATTTTCCCGAGTTATTGAGCAGTTCTTC. This chain connects TRBV27 to TRBJ2-1; D call uncertain. The V gene lost 1 base and the J gene lost 9 bases, with 13 bases spanning the gap. This CDR3 is built from 14 residues. CDR1 MNHEY and CDR2 SMNVEV come from the germline V gene (reference sequence).

The rearrangement joins TRBV11-2 to TRBJ1-6; 10 nucleotides agree with TRBD1. The ends lost 5 bases at V and 10 bases at J; junction bases unmatched: 2. Germline V gene sequence: CDR1 SGHAT, CDR2 FQNNGV. CDR3 size: 13 residues. The CDR3 DNA reads as TGTGCCAGCAGCACGGACAGGGGGTCACCCCTCCACTTT. It codes for CASSTDRGSPLHF.

The gene calls are TRBV28 and TRBJ2-3; no definite D call. Germline CDR1 and CDR2: MDHEN and SYDVKM. Trimming pared 6 bases from V and 4 bases from J, leaving 8 bases between. This CDR3 is 12 amino acids long. The CDR3 DNA follows: TGTGCCAGCAGCATAGTTGCAGATACGCAGTATTTT. It encodes CASSIVADTQYF.

The gene calls are TRBV11-2 and TRBJ1-1; no definite D call. Germline CDR1 and CDR2: SGHAT and FQNNGV. This CDR3 has 14 amino acids. Trimming left V 1 base short and J 7 bases short, with 13 bases between. In nucleotides, the CDR3 is TGTGCCAGCAGCTTAGGGGGAGTAGAGAGTGAAGCTTTCTTT. Its protein is CASSLGGVESEAFF.

The rearrangement uses TRBV7-2 and TRBJ1-5, with 7 bases lining up with TRBD1. J was trimmed by 7 bases and V by 2 bases; bases with no gene match: 11. CDR1 and CDR2 from the germline V gene are SGHTA and FQGNSA. This CDR3 is built from 16 residues. CDR3 region: CASSLSSPGGGQPQHF. The CDR3 DNA sequence: TGTGCCAGCAGCTTAAGTTCGCCAGGGGGTGGCCAGCCCCAGCATTTT.

The V and J genes are TRBV5-1 and TRBJ2-7, with 11 bases fitting TRBD2. Germline values: CDR1 SGHRS, CDR2 YFSETQ. This CDR3 contains 16 residues. V lost 4 bases to trimming and J lost 5 bases; unmatched junction nucleotides: 11. The DNA for the CDR3 is TGCGCCAGCAGCCCCACTCTCCTAGCGGGAGGTGACGAGCAGTACTTC. It specifies CASSPTLLAGGDEQYF.

V and J are TRBV6-7 and TRBJ2-1; the match to TRBD2 covers 14 bases. TRBV6-7 is given ORF status, its function remaining uncertain. V was pared by 2 bases and J by 0 bases, with 6 bases of the junction left unmatched. The CDR3 totals 19 residues. CDR3 DNA sequence: TGTGCCAGCAGTTACCATGGACTAGCGGGAGGTAGCTCCTACAATGAGCAGTTCTTC. Protein sequence: CASSYHGLAGGSSYNEQFF.

This clone came up a few times. The chain links TRBV5-1 to TRBJ2-7, with 7 bases matching TRBD2. The CDR3 spans 15 residues. Looked up from germline, CDR1 is SGHRS and CDR2 is YFSETQ. The V segment lost 0 bases and the J segment 2 bases; nucleotides outside the gene matches: 5. DNA of the CDR3: TGCGCCAGCAGCTTGGCGGGGGGATGGGCCTACGAGCAGTACTTC. It translates to CASSLAGGWAYEQYF.

This clone showed up just once. This rearrangement joins TRBV7-9 to TRBJ1-2; no clear D gene. Trimming removed 0 bases from V and 8 bases from J, with 13 bases in between. Germline CDR1 SEHNR, CDR2 FQNEAQ (reference sequence). This CDR3 is built from 14 residues. The CDR3 sequence: CASSLAGYRAGYTF. CDR3 sequence (DNA): TGTGCCAGCAGCTTAGCGGGTTACAGAGCCGGCTACACCTTC.

The V and J genes are TRBV30 and TRBJ1-5; the D is unclear. CDR3 length: 11 amino acids. Trimming pared 3 bases from V and 11 bases from J, leaving 11 bases between. The germline V gene encodes CDR1 GTSNPN and CDR2 SVGIG (reference sequence). CDR3 region: CAWSLGETQHF. In DNA form, the CDR3 reads TGTGCCTGGAGCCTCGGGGAGACCCAGCATTTT.